Listed below are T cell receptor beta chains from one sample, sequenced in a study of cytomegalovirus exposure and HLA in healthy donors. Profiled with immunoSEQ multiplex PCR; TCRdb holds only in-frame clones, not every one. The repertoire holds fewer than 250,000 clones, with roughly 80% as singletons. The sequencing input was PBMCs. The receptors come from a girl aged 2 to 10 in good health and CMV-seronegative. CDR3s include the opening cysteine and the closing phenylalanine or tryptophan. A D gene is named only where the DNA matches it firmly. Only some rows state a clone size, as once, few, many or a class for expanded clones.

J gene	clone size	V gene	D gene	CDR3 protein	CDR3 DNA
TRBJ2-3	NA	TRBV9	TRBD2	CASSSAGLVFDTQYF	TGTGCCAGCAGCTCAGCGGGACTAGTATTTGATACGCAGTATTTT
TRBJ2-7	NA	TRBV7-6	NA	CASSLASKYEQYF	TGTGCCAGCAGCTTAGCTAGCAAATACGAGCAGTACTTC
TRBJ2-1	NA	TRBV5-6	TRBD2	CASSSGGSNEQFF	TGTGCCAGCAGCAGCGGGGGGAGTAATGAGCAGTTCTTC
TRBJ2-5	NA	TRBV18	NA	CASSPRDTSQETQYF	TGTGCCAGCTCCCCCAGGGACACTTCCCAAGAGACCCAGTACTTC
TRBJ2-5	NA	TRBV29-1	TRBD2	CSVSGRLQETQYF	TGCAGCGTTAGCGGGAGGCTCCAAGAGACCCAGTACTTC
TRBJ1-2	NA	TRBV5-1	TRBD1	CASSPGQGADGYTF	TGCGCCAGCAGCCCGGGACAGGGGGCGGATGGCTACACCTTC
TRBJ2-3	NA	TRBV5-4	TRBD2	CASSYPVGSGADTQYF	TGTGCCAGCAGCTACCCCGTGGGTAGCGGGGCAGATACGCAGTATTTT
TRBJ1-4	NA	TRBV7-9	NA	CASSSQGTRREKLFF	TGTGCCAGCAGCTCACAGGGTACTAGGAGAGAAAAACTGTTTTTT
TRBJ2-5	NA	TRBV10-3	TRBD2	CAISDHPWTSGGLEIETQYF	TGTGCCATCAGTGACCATCCTTGGACTAGCGGGGGGTTGGAGATCGAGACCCAGTACTTC
TRBJ2-1	NA	TRBV2	TRBD1	CAQKQGRPNEQFF	TGTGCCCAAAAACAGGGGCGACCTAATGAGCAGTTCTTC
TRBJ1-2	NA	TRBV18	NA	CASSPAGDYGYTF	TGTGCCAGCTCCCCCGCGGGGGACTATGGCTACACCTTC
TRBJ2-3	NA	TRBV5-1	TRBD1	CASTHGQGTDTQYF	TGCGCCAGCACCCATGGACAGGGGACAGATACGCAGTATTTT
TRBJ2-3	NA	TRBV7-2	NA	CASSWTSTDTQYF	TGTGCCAGCAGCTGGACTAGCACAGATACGCAGTATTTT
TRBJ2-6	NA	TRBV11-2	NA	CASSLDTVPSGANVLTF	TGTGCCAGCAGCTTAGATACAGTTCCCTCTGGGGCCAACGTCCTGACTTTC
TRBJ1-2	once	TRBV6-1	TRBD1	CASSVVTGDYGYTF	TGTGCCAGCAGTGTCGTAACAGGGGACTATGGCTACACCTTC
TRBJ2-7	NA	TRBV9	TRBD2	CATILAGGRYEQYF	TGTGCCACCATTCTAGCGGGGGGCCGATACGAGCAGTACTTC
TRBJ2-1	few	TRBV7-6	TRBD2	CASSLGTSGGNEQFF	TGTGCCAGCAGCTTGGGGACTAGCGGGGGCAATGAGCAGTTCTTC
TRBJ2-7	NA	TRBV29-1	NA	CSVEVTDSYEQYF	TGCAGCGTTGAAGTAACAGACTCCTACGAGCAGTACTTC
TRBJ1-5	NA	TRBV5-5	NA	CASSFQIDSPGPQHF	TGTGCCAGCAGCTTTCAAATCGACAGCCCCGGGCCCCAGCATTTT
TRBJ1-6	NA	TRBV30	NA	CAWSLYSPLHF	TGTGCCTGGAGCCTATATTCACCCCTCCACTTT
TRBJ1-3	NA	TRBV15	NA	CATSRDRAGNTIYF	TGTGCCACCAGCAGAGACAGGGCTGGAAACACCATATATTTT
TRBJ2-1	NA	TRBV6-4	NA	CASSLERYNEQFF	TGTGCCAGCAGTTTGGAGCGGTACAATGAGCAGTTCTTC
TRBJ2-6	NA	TRBV29-1	NA	CSVTPGVHSGANVLTF	TGCAGCGTCACGCCAGGGGTCCACTCTGGGGCCAACGTCCTGACTTTC
TRBJ1-4	NA	TRBV19	NA	CASSETAGGQLFF	TGTGCCAGTAGTGAGACGGCGGGAGGGCAACTGTTTTTT
TRBJ1-3	NA	TRBV2	NA	CASSLGTGRGNTIYF	TGTGCCAGCAGTCTTGGAACAGGGAGAGGAAACACCATATATTTT
TRBJ2-7	NA	TRBV28	TRBD2	CASSLAGVARSWEQYF	TGTGCCAGCAGCCTAGCGGGAGTCGCAAGAAGCTGGGAGCAGTACTTC
TRBJ1-3	NA	TRBV18	TRBD1	CASSPYGGTGSGNTIYF	TGTGCCAGCTCACCATACGGAGGGACAGGCTCTGGAAACACCATATATTTT
TRBJ2-5	NA	TRBV5-1	NA	CASNVGGRRETQYF	TGCGCCAGCAATGTGGGGGGGCGGAGAGAGACCCAGTACTTC
TRBJ2-7	NA	TRBV6-5	NA	CASSYSPQGWYEQYF	TGTGCCAGCAGTTACTCTCCTCAGGGATGGTACGAGCAGTACTTC
TRBJ2-7	NA	TRBV4-1	NA	CASSRRSDEQYF	TGCGCCAGCAGCCGGAGGTCCGACGAGCAGTACTTC
TRBJ1-1	NA	TRBV6-1	NA	CASSEHGERPTEAFF	TGTGCCAGCAGTGAACATGGAGAGCGCCCCACTGAAGCTTTCTTT
TRBJ1-1	NA	TRBV6-1	NA	CAIRLVTEAFF	TGTGCCATCAGGTTAGTTACTGAAGCTTTCTTT